The clone carrying this T cell receptor beta chain has more than one count but fewer than ten. Sequenced material consisted of expressed TCRB transcripts (all of the isolated RNA was reverse transcribed). Produced via immunoSEQ multiplex PCR; TCRdb's table is partial and in-frame only. The repertoire has 250,000 to 400,000 clones, 14% of them found once; the top ten carry around 7%. This record belongs to a study of beta chain features in type 1 diabetes. The CDR3 totals 15 residues. Germline V lookup: CDR1 MNHNS, CDR2 SASEGT. The V and J ends lost 4 bases and 2 bases respectively, with 14 bases between them.

This receptor was identified in a man in his thirties or forties in good health. The sample was central memory CD4+ T cells from blood. The chain links TRBV6-1 to TRBJ1-2; a weak D match, TRBD1 (6 bases). This CDR3 is CASSGPGHLNYGYTF. As DNA, the CDR3 is TGTGCCAGCAGTGGACCGGGACACCTAAACTATGGCTACACCTTC.